This T cell receptor (beta chain) stems from a study of post-analysis software for immune sequencing data. For the study at large: Included courses were relapsing-remitting and secondary progressive multiple sclerosis; progressive-relapsing multiple sclerosis was also included.

The germline CDR1 and CDR2 sequences are MNHEY and SVGAGI. The CDR3 contains 15 residues. Carried by the TCR beta cDNA libraries were unique molecular identifiers. The yield from approximately 1 to 10 million T cells was approximately 500,000 cDNA molecules in total. TCRdb re-analysed the PCR reads in MiXCR, keeping a single row per CDR3 protein. The sample carries some 450,000 distinct CDR3 sequences, approximately 46% recorded once. With regard to this clonotype: The target antigen is unknown.

Study-wide results and limits: The study found TRBV5-6, TRBV5-1 and TRBV20-1 among a handful of TRBV segments more frequent in patients than controls. Samples sharing a preparation batch grouped tightly together when assessed by F measure. Controls had significantly higher normalized Chao1 diversity than multiple sclerosis patients.

Material: blood. The source is a girl between 5 and 17 years old with multiple sclerosis. The rearrangement links TRBV6-5 to TRBJ2-7; 13 nucleotides match TRBD2. TRBJ2-5 explains the end of the DNA better; the J call may be wrong. The CDR3: CASSWGLAGQETQYF. In DNA form, the CDR3 reads TGTGCCAGCAGTTGGGGACTAGCGGGGCAAGAGACCCAGTACTTC.